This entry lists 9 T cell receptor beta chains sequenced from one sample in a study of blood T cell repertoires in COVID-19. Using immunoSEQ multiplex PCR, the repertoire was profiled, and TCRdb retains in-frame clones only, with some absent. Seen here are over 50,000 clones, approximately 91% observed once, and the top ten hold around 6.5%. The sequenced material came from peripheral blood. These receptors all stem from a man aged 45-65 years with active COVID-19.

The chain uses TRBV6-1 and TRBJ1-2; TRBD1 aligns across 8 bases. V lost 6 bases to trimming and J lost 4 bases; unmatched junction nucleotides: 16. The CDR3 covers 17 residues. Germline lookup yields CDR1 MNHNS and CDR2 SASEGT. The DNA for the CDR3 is TGTGCCAGCAGAGAACGCGCAACAGGGGGTACCCGCTATGGCTACACCTTC. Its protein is CASRERATGGTRYGYTF.

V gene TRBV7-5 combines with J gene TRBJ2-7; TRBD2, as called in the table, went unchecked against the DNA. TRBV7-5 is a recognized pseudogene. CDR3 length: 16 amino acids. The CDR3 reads CARSLEEKRDAYEQYF. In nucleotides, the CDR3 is TGTGCCAGAAGCTTAGAAGAGAAGCGGGACGCCTACGAGCAGTACTTC.

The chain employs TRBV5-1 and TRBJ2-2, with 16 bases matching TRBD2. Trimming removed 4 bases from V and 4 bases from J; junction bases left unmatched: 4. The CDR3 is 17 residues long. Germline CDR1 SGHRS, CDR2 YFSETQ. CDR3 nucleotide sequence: TGCGCCAGCAGCAGGGGACTAGCGGGGGGGCTCACCGGGGAGCTGTTTTTT. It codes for CASSRGLAGGLTGELFF.

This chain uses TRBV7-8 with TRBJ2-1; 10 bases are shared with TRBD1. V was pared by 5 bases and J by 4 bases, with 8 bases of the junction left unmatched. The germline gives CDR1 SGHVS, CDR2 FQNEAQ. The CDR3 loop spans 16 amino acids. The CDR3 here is CASSPTRGQGYNEQFF. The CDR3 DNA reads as TGTGCCAGCAGCCCCACTCGGGGACAGGGGTACAATGAGCAGTTCTTC.

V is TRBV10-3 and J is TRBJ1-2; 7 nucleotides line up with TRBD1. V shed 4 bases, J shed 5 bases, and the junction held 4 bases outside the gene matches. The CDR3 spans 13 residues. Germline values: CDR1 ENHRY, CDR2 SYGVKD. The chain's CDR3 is CAISGPTGYGYTF. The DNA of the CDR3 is TGTGCCATCAGTGGCCCGACAGGGTATGGCTACACCTTC.

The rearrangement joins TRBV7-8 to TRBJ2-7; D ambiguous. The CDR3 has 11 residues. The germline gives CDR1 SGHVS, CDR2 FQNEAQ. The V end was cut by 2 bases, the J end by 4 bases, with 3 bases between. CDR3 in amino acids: CASSLQYEQYF. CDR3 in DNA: TGTGCCAGCAGCTTACAATACGAGCAGTACTTC.

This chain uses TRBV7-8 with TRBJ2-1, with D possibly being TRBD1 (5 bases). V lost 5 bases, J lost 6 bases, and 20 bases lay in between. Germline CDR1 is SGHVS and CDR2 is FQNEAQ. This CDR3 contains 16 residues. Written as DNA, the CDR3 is TGTGCCAGCAGCCGAGGCGGCTTCAGGGAACTCAATGAGCAGTTCTTC. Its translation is CASSRGGFRELNEQFF.

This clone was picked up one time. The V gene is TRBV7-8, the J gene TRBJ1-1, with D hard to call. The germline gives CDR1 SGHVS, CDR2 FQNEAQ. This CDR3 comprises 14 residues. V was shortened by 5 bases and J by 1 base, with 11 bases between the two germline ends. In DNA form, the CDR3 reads TGTGCCAGCAGCCCCGCAGTCCAGAACACTGAAGCTTTCTTT. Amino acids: CASSPAVQNTEAFF.

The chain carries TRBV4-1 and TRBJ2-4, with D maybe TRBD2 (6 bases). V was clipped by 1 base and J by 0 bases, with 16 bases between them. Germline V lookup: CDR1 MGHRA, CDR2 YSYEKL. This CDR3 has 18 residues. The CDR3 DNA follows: TGCGCCAGCAGCCAAGTTCTGGGGGGTGGGTTAGCCAAAAACATTCAGTACTTC. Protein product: CASSQVLGGGLAKNIQYF.